The subject of this entry is one TCR beta chain. The clone's antigen remains unknown. No quality values exist for individual bases; no much larger clone is one base distant. Whole blood was collected in K2EDTA tubes by collaborating institutions according to the institutions' own protocols. For TCRbeta analysis, collaborators shipped samples in one of three forms: frozen whole blood, isolated PBMCs, or DNA extracted from either of those sample types. These data belong to a study of blood T cell repertoires in COVID-19 (dated by TCRdb to about 2020). With regard to the full study: Samples covering the acute and convalescent phases of COVID-19 were provided by collaborators in the United States, Italy and Spain. Samples were obtained from the ongoing ImmuneRACE study (first 160 participants) and from some 1,300 subjects provided by 6 global collaborators. HLA class I and class II types, where available, came from metadata supplied by the sample provider rather than from assay-based typing. The repertoires were made available in a free public database intended to serve as a resource for research on the immune response to SARS-CoV-2. Subjects who had been exposed to COVID-19, were actively infected with it, or had recovered from it provided the deeply sampled blood TCRbeta repertoires that made up the dataset. The sample metadata nearly always contained a de-identified subject ID, COVID-19 status, age in years and sex. The prospective study material was composed of cDNA or gDNA derived from T cells, B-cell-depleted T cells, or PBMCs.

The immunoSEQ Assay, a bias-controlled multiplex PCR, was used to amplify TCRbeta CDR3 regions from genomic DNA. The source study handled its data this way. Nucleated cell counts per sample were estimated from amplification of reference gene primers within the assay. To quantify the absolute abundance of each unique TCRbeta CDR3 rearrangement, sequence reads were collapsed and filtered. For each sample, productive Simpson clonality was calculated by taking the square root of Simpson's diversity index across productive rearrangements. TCRdb carries this immuneACCESS record with in-frame sequences only. Its versions omit some clonotypes, under half of them owing to an unresolved V gene in the studies checked, with the rest unexplained. V, J and clone size derive from that table, while D and trimming were established from the DNA sequence. The sample table holds 150,000 to 200,000 clones, of which 75% to 90% were seen once. The ten most abundant clones make up around 2.3% of the sample.

The research as a whole found: The quantity of clinical and demographic metadata differed by source and by participant and was supplied without curation.

Sequences were obtained from peripheral blood. This TCR derives from a man aged 70-80 years with active or convalescent COVID-19.

The bases are TGTGCCAGCAGCCCGGGGAGGGCACCTTTTAGCACAGATACGCAGTATTTT. It codes for CASSPGRAPFSTDTQYF. The chain is encoded by TRBV7-8 joined to TRBJ2-3, with TRBD2 identical over 7 junction bases. V is pruned by 5 bases and J by 0 bases, leaving 11 bases of the junction without a gene match. The germline V gene sets CDR1 to SGHVS and CDR2 to FQNEAQ. Taken from cysteine to phenylalanine, the CDR3 has 17 residues. The kept DNA is CDR3 alone, 51 bases in frame from the first base.